The text below deals with one TCR beta chain. Antigen specificity is unknown. This specimen belongs to a study of beta chain features in type 1 diabetes. On average, the one heparinised blood draw given by each donor was approximately 100 mL. Expressed TCRB transcripts were sequenced, since all the RNA that had been isolated was reverse transcribed. Assay used: immunoSEQ multiplex PCR; TCRdb lists only in-frame clones, some missing. This sample carries roughly 300,000 clones, 14% of them seen once, and the ten largest clones take 6.7%. Study-wide findings and caveats: A potential influence of HLA type upon TCRB rearrangement remained unresolved herein. When Type 1 diabetes patients were examined, their TCRB CDR3s proved moderately but significantly shorter in all four CD4+ subsets. A cDNA-based sequencing approach could over-represent cells with high TCR expression.

Germline loops: CDR1 SGHVS, CDR2 FNYEAQ. V shed 5 bases and J shed 0 bases, with 14 bases lying between them. The CDR3 length is 16 residues. The clonotype originates from a man younger than 40 in good health. This chain connects TRBV7-6 to TRBJ1-3; D remains ambiguous. Material for sequencing was central memory CD4+ T cells from blood. CDR3 loop: CASSPGGQRSGNTIYF. DNA for the CDR3: TGTGCCAGCAGCCCCGGTGGCCAGCGCTCTGGAAACACCATATATTTT. Complete variable domain (other parts from reference TRBV7-6 and TRBJ1-3): GAGVSQSPRYKVTKRGQDVALRCDPISGHVSLYWYRQALGQGPEFLTYFNYEAQQDKSGLPNDRFSAERPEGSISTLTIQRTEQRDSAMYRCASSPGGQRSGNTIYFGEGSWLTVV.